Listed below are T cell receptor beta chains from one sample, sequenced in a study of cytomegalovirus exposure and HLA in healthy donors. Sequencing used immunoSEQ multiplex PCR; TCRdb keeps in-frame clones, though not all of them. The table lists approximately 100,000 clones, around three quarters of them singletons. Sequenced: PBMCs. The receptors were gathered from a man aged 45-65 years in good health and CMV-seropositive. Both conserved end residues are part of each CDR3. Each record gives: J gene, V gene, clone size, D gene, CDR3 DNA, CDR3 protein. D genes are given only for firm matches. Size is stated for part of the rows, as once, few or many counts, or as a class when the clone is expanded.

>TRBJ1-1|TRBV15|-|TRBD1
TGTGCCACCAGCAGCGACAGGGTGAACACTGAAGCTTTCTTT
CATSSDRVNTEAFF
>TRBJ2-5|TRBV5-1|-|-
TGCGCCAGCAGCTTGCAGGGGAACCAAGAGACCCAGTACTTC
CASSLQGNQETQYF
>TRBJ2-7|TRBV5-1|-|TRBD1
TGCGCCAGCAGCCCCCTGCCCCGGGACAGGGCCTACGAGCAGTACTTC
CASSPLPRDRAYEQYF
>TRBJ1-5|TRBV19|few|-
TGTGCCAGTAGCGCAAACTGGGGGCTCGGTCAGCCCCAGCATTTT
CASSANWGLGQPQHF
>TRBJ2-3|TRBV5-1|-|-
TGCGCCAGCAGCTTGGGGGCGGGAGATACGCAGTATTTT
CASSLGAGDTQYF
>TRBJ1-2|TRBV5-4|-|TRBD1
TGTGCCAGCAGCTTGTGGACAGGGACTAACTATGGCTACACCTTC
CASSLWTGTNYGYTF
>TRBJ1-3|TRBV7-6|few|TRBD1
TGTGCCAGCAGCTTAGGGCCAGGACAGGGATCAGGAAACACCATATATTTT
CASSLGPGQGSGNTIYF
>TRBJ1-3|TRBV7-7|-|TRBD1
TGTGCCAGCAGCCCCGGGACAGGGGGCGGTAACACCATATATTTT
CASSPGTGGGNTIYF
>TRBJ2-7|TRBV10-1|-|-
TGCGCCAGCAGTGACAAACGAGTATTCTACGAGCAGTACTTC
CASSDKRVFYEQYF
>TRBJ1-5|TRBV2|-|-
TGTGCCAGCAGTGAGGACGGGACACGAGACTATAGCAATCAGCCCCAGCATTTT
CASSEDGTRDYSNQPQHF
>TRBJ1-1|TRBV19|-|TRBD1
TGTGCCAGTAGTATAGATCAAGGAGGGGGCCGAACTGAAGCTTTCTTT
CASSIDQGGGRTEAFF
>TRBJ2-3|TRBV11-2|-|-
TGTGCCAGCAGCTCCCTACGTGATACGCAGTATTTT
CASSSLRDTQYF
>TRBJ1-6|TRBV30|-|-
TGTGCCTGGAGTGTAGAGGCCGCGTCGTATAATTCACCCCTCCACTTT
CAWSVEAASYNSPLHF
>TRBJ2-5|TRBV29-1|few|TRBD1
TGCAGCGTTGATGGTTTGCGGGACAGGGGGTCAGAGACCCAGTACTTC
CSVDGLRDRGSETQYF
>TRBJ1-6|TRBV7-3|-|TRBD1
TGTGCCAGCAGCCAAACAGGGGGAATTAATTCACCCCTCCACTTT
CASSQTGGINSPLHF
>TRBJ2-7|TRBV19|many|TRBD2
TGTGCCAGTAGTGCGAACGGGGGGAGTTCCTACGAGCAGTACTTC
CASSANGGSSYEQYF
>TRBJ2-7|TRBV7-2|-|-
TGTGCCAGCAGCTTTACAGGAACCGAGCAGTACTTC
CASSFTGTEQYF
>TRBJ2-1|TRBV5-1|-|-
TGCGCCAGCAGCTTGGCCGACACCGCTTACAATGAGCAGTTCTTC
CASSLADTAYNEQFF
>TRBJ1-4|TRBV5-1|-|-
TGCGCCAGCAGCTCCACTTGGACTGCTGAAAAACTGTTTTTT
CASSSTWTAEKLFF
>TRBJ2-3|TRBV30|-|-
TGTGCCTGGACCCTGGGAGTCGCAGATACGCAGTATTTT
CAWTLGVADTQYF
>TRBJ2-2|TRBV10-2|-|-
TGCGCCAGCAGCCCACTGGAGGGCCCCGGGGAGCTGTTTTTT
CASSPLEGPGELFF
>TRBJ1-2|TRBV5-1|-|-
TGCGCCAGCAGCTTGAGTTCCGGGGTGGACTATGGCTACACCTTC
CASSLSSGVDYGYTF
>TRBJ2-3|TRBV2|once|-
TGTGCCAGCACTTGGGCCGGAAATTCAGATACGCAGTATTTT
CASTWAGNSDTQYF
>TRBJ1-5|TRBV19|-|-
TGTGCCAGTCGGTGGGCAGGGTATAGCAATCAGCCCCAGCATTTT
CASRWAGYSNQPQHF
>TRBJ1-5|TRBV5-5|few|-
TGTGCCAGCAGCTCTGGTGCGGGTTTGGGACAGCCCCAGCATTTT
CASSSGAGLGQPQHF
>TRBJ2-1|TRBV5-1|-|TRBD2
TGCGCCAGCAGTTCGGCCCCTGGACTAGCGCCCAATGAGCAGTTCTTC
CASSSAPGLAPNEQFF
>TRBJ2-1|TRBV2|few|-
TGTGCCAGCAGTGCCTACTACAATGAGCAGTTCTTC
CASSAYYNEQFF
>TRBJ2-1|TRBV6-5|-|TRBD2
TGTGCCAGCAGATATGGCGGGGGTCCCGACAATGAGCAGTTCTTC
CASRYGGGPDNEQFF
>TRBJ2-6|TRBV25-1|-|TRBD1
TGTGCCAGCAGCCGACAGGGAGCTGGGGCCAACGTCCTGACTTTC
CASSRQGAGANVLTF
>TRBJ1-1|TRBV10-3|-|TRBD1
TGTGCCATCAGTGACCACGGGACAGGACCGAACACTGAAGCTTTCTTT
CAISDHGTGPNTEAFF
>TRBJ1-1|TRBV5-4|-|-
TGTGCCACCTACGTGCTGGTCGGTAGCGTGAACACTGAAGCTTTCTTT
CATYVLVGSVNTEAFF
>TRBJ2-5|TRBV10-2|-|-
TGCGCCAGCAGTGATAACTCGGCCCAGTACTTC
CASSDNSAQYF
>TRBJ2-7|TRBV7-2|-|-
TGTGCCAGCAGCGTGACTAGGACCTACGAGCAGTACTTC
CASSVTRTYEQYF
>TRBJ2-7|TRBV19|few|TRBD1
TGTGCCAGTAGTATCGGGACAGGGATGACCTACGAGCAGTACTTC
CASSIGTGMTYEQYF
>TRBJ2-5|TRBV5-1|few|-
TGCGCCAGCAGCTTGGTATTGAGGGAGACCCAGTACTTC
CASSLVLRETQYF